Listed below are T cell receptor beta chains from one sample, sequenced in a study of vaccination effects on CD4 cells after COVID-19. Their antigens remain unidentified. TCRdb's table, derived via immunoSEQ multiplex PCR, lists solely in-frame clones and lacks some. The sample yields 32,000 or so clones, 65% to 70% seen once. Source: CD4+ T cells from PBMCs cultured without peptide, taken before COVID-19 vaccination. The source is a human donor who received a COVID-19 vaccine. Both conserved end residues are part of each CDR3. The D gene is left open where the match is weak. Only some rows state a clone size, as once, few, many or a class for expanded clones.

TRBV19	NA	NA	TRBJ2-5	CASSGRWGKETQYF	TGTGCCAGTAGTGGCCGGTGGGGAAAAGAGACCCAGTACTTC
TRBV2	NA	NA	TRBJ1-5	CATRTASNQPQHF	TGTGCCACCCGGACAGCAAGCAATCAGCCCCAGCATTTT
TRBV19	TRBD1	NA	TRBJ1-2	CASSPQTGINYGYTF	TGTGCCAGTAGTCCGCAGACAGGGATCAACTATGGCTACACCTTC
TRBV11-3	NA	NA	TRBJ2-1	CASSLGQYGEQFF	TGTGCCAGCAGCTTAGGACAATACGGGGAGCAGTTCTTC
TRBV5-1	TRBD2	NA	TRBJ2-5	CASSLTSGAQETQYF	TGCGCCAGCAGTTTGACTAGCGGGGCACAAGAGACCCAGTACTTC
TRBV9	NA	NA	TRBJ2-1	CASSPSSDPSYNEQFF	TGTGCCAGCAGCCCATCTAGCGACCCCTCCTACAATGAGCAGTTCTTC
TRBV12-3/TRBV12-4	NA	NA	TRBJ1-1	CASSLSRGAFF	TGTGCCAGCAGTTTAAGTAGGGGAGCTTTCTTT
TRBV11-2	NA	once	TRBJ1-2	CASSLTPGRKGYGYTF	TGTGCCAGCAGCTTAACTCCAGGCAGGAAGGGCTATGGCTACACCTTC
TRBV27	NA	few	TRBJ2-7	CASSSKGRFQNEQYF	TGTGCCAGCAGTTCGAAGGGACGATTTCAGAACGAGCAGTACTTC
TRBV5-8	NA	NA	TRBJ2-3	CASSLAGNTDTQYF	TGTGCCAGCAGCTTGGCGGGAAACACAGATACGCAGTATTTT
TRBV7-2	TRBD1	NA	TRBJ1-6	CASSPLSGSGGSGPLHF	TGTGCCAGCAGCCCCCTGAGCGGGTCAGGGGGTTCTGGTCCCCTCCACTTT
TRBV3-1/TRBV3-2	TRBD1	NA	TRBJ2-5	CASSQGTGQETQYF	TGTGCCAGCAGCCAAGGGACAGGGCAAGAGACCCAGTACTTC
TRBV5-6	NA	NA	TRBJ1-2	CASSPFGSRGYGYTF	TGTGCCAGCAGCCCTTTTGGGTCCAGGGGCTATGGCTACACCTTC
TRBV5-6	NA	NA	TRBJ2-7	CASSFTGYEQYF	TGTGCCAGCAGCTTCACGGGCTACGAGCAGTACTTC